This T cell receptor beta chain is from a study of blood T cell repertoires in COVID-19. The CDR3 runs 14 residues. CDR1 and CDR2 (germline): LNHDA, SQIVND (reference sequence). V was pared by 3 bases and J by 7 bases, with 4 bases of the junction left unmatched. TCRdb keeps only in-frame clones here, not all; method: immunoSEQ multiplex PCR. The sample records approximately 55,000 clones, approximately 80% being singletons. Seattle researchers signed up patients amid active infection and tracked them longitudinally. The clonotype was recovered from a man under 40 with COVID-19, enrolled during active disease. The J gene is TRBJ1-4, the V gene TRBV19, with 8 bases identical to TRBD1. Sequencing was carried out using peripheral blood. CDR3 loop: CASSMNRGSEKLFF. In DNA, the CDR3 is TGTGCCAGTAGTATGAACAGGGGGAGTGAAAAACTGTTTTTT.